These 8 T cell receptor beta chains originate from one sample sequenced in a study of a mutant IDH1 vaccine in newly diagnosed glioma. Described time point: week 23, last vaccination. In every dose of vaccine, 300 ug of mutant IDH1 20-mer peptide was given alongside topical imiquimod. The antigens for these receptors are not known. Method: immunoSEQ multiplex PCR; TCRdb's copy keeps in-frame clones and lacks some. The repertoire has around 29,000 clones, roughly 80% of them found once; the top ten carry roughly 8%. This material consisted of PBMCs, taken from a glioma patient whose treatment included an IDH1 peptide vaccine. The receptors shown here come from a woman under 30 with glioma.

The chain recombines TRBV11-2 with TRBJ2-7, with D maybe TRBD2 (5 bases). Trimming took 6 bases from V and 7 from J, leaving 13 bases between them. CDR1 is SGHAT, CDR2 FQNNGV, per germline. The CDR3 is made up of 12 amino acids. In nucleotides, the CDR3 is TGTGCCAGCAGTCTAACACGGGGAGAGCAGTACTTC. Its translation: CASSLTRGEQYF.

V is TRBV27 and J is TRBJ2-7; possibly TRBD1 or TRBD2 for D (5 bases each). This CDR3 is built from 12 residues. The germline V and J ends were trimmed by 8 bases and 6 bases, with 14 bases remaining between them. From germline, CDR1 is MNHEY and CDR2 SMNVEV (reference sequence). CDR3 sequence reads: CASHDGGPEQYF. The CDR3 DNA reads as TGTGCCAGCCACGATGGGGGACCCGAGCAGTACTTC.

The rearrangement links TRBV29-1 to TRBJ1-2; no clear D gene. V lost 3 bases and J 4 bases, leaving 6 bases between the germline ends. The germline V gene has CDR1 SQVTM and CDR2 ANQGSEA. CDR3 size: 11 residues. DNA for the CDR3: TGCAGCGTTGATTCGGGCTATGGCTACACCTTC. Amino acids: CSVDSGYGYTF. The full variable domain, rest sourced from reference TRBV29-1 and TRBJ1-2, is SAVISQKPSRDICQRGTSLTIQCQVDSQVTMMFWYRQQPGQSLTLIATANQGSEATYESGFVIDKFPISRPNLTFSTLTVSNMSPEDSSIYLCSVDSGYGYTFGSGTRLTVV.

This chain uses TRBV11-2 with TRBJ1-1; no definite D call. The CDR3 is 13 residues long. Germline CDR1 reads SGHAT; CDR2 reads FQNNGV. V was pared by 4 bases and J by 0 bases, with 6 bases between. The CDR3 spells CASSYQMNTEAFF. CDR3 DNA: TGTGCCAGCAGCTATCAGATGAACACTGAAGCTTTCTTT.

The gene calls are TRBV5-1 and TRBJ1-4; tentatively, D is TRBD1 (6 bases). The V and J ends lost 4 bases and 4 bases respectively, with 14 bases between them. This CDR3 is 15 amino acids long. Germline-derived CDR1 and CDR2 are SGHRS and YFSETQ. CDR3 DNA sequence: TGCGCCAGCAGCCAACTGGACAGCCGTAATGAAAAACTGTTTTTT. Its translation is CASSQLDSRNEKLFF.

This chain links TRBV7-2 with TRBJ2-1; no clear D. Trimming pared 1 base from V and 10 bases from J, leaving 17 bases between. Germline V gives CDR1 SGHTA, CDR2 FQGNSA. The CDR3 is 15 residues long. The CDR3, as DNA: TGTGCCAGCAGCTTAGTCTCCTCACCAGCAGGAGAGCAGTTCTTC. Protein: CASSLVSSPAGEQFF.

The chain has TRBV11-3 and TRBJ1-6, with 7 bases aligning to TRBD1. The CDR3 consists of 16 residues. The junction had 4 bases not matched to a gene; V was cut back by 4 bases and J by 1 base. CDR1 and CDR2 (germline): SGHNT, YENEEA. CDR3 sequence: CASSSTGESYNSPLHF. The DNA of the CDR3 is TGTGCCAGCAGCTCCACAGGGGAATCCTATAATTCACCCCTCCACTTT.

The CDR3 DNA is TGTGCCACCAGCGGCCGGGACACCATGAACACTGAAGCTTTCTTT. It translates to CATSGRDTMNTEAFF. The chain combines TRBV15 with TRBJ1-1, with D maybe TRBD1 (6 bases). V was shortened by 5 bases and J by 0 bases, with 13 bases between the two germline ends. Germline CDR1 reads LNHNV; CDR2 reads YYDKDF (reference sequence). The CDR3 extends over 15 amino acids.